Listed below are T cell receptor beta chains from one sample, sequenced in a study of radiotherapy plus CTLA-4 blockade in lung cancer. Produced via immunoSEQ multiplex PCR; TCRdb's table is partial and in-frame only. The sample holds 78,000 or so clones; 85% to 90% are singletons and the top ten take around 0.87%. The specimen was peripheral blood, collected from a patient treated with radiotherapy plus ipilimumab. These receptors came from a human donor with non-small cell lung cancer who had stable disease on radiotherapy plus ipilimumab. The CDR3 runs from the conserved cysteine through the conserved F or W. A D gene is named only where the DNA matches it firmly. Size is stated for part of the rows, as once, few or many counts, or as a class when the clone is expanded.

v_gene: TRBV9; abundance: NA; d_gene: NA; j_gene: TRBJ2-2; CDR3aa: CASSEEGRAGELFF; CDR3nt: TGTGCCAGCAGTGAGGAGGGCCGGGCCGGGGAGCTGTTTTTT
v_gene: TRBV9; abundance: NA; d_gene: NA; j_gene: TRBJ2-1; CDR3aa: CASGYNEQFF; CDR3nt: TGTGCCAGCGGCTACAATGAGCAGTTCTTC
v_gene: TRBV7-2; abundance: few; d_gene: TRBD1; j_gene: TRBJ1-5; CDR3aa: CASSRTGTGGGNQPQHF; CDR3nt: TGTGCCAGCAGCCGCACCGGGACAGGGGGCGGCAATCAGCCCCAGCATTTT
v_gene: TRBV5-8; abundance: NA; d_gene: TRBD2; j_gene: TRBJ2-3; CDR3aa: CASSISGRYSDTQYF; CDR3nt: TGTGCCAGCAGCATAAGCGGGAGGTACTCAGATACGCAGTATTTT
v_gene: TRBV4-1; abundance: NA; d_gene: TRBD1; j_gene: TRBJ1-4; CDR3aa: CASSRGRDSLNEKLFF; CDR3nt: TGCGCCAGCAGCCGTGGACGGGACAGCCTTAATGAAAAACTGTTTTTT
v_gene: TRBV7-9; abundance: few; d_gene: TRBD1; j_gene: TRBJ1-2; CDR3aa: CASSPGTGHGYTF; CDR3nt: TGTGCCAGCAGCCCGGGGACAGGGCATGGCTACACCTTC
v_gene: TRBV6-5; abundance: NA; d_gene: TRBD1; j_gene: TRBJ2-7; CDR3aa: CASSDGDRERQQYF; CDR3nt: TGTGCCAGCAGTGACGGGGACAGGGAGAGACAGCAGTACTTC
v_gene: TRBV28; abundance: NA; d_gene: NA; j_gene: TRBJ1-6; CDR3aa: CASSPPLNSPLHF; CDR3nt: TGTGCCAGCAGTCCCCCTCTGAATTCACCCCTCCACTTT
v_gene: TRBV18; abundance: NA; d_gene: NA; j_gene: TRBJ1-2; CDR3aa: CASSAGDYGYTF; CDR3nt: TGTGCCAGCTCCGCAGGGGACTATGGCTACACCTTC
v_gene: TRBV6-6; abundance: NA; d_gene: NA; j_gene: TRBJ2-7; CDR3aa: CASSSPRGRSEQYF; CDR3nt: TGTGCCAGCAGTTCGCCGAGGGGGAGGAGCGAGCAGTACTTC
v_gene: TRBV6-5; abundance: NA; d_gene: NA; j_gene: TRBJ1-1; CDR3aa: CASSYSFGTSNTEAFF; CDR3nt: TGTGCCAGCAGTTACTCGTTCGGGACCTCGAACACTGAAGCTTTCTTT
v_gene: TRBV27; abundance: NA; d_gene: NA; j_gene: TRBJ1-6; CDR3aa: CASSPTGQDYEALHF; CDR3nt: TGTGCCAGCAGTCCCACCGGACAAGATTATGAGGCCCTCCACTTT
v_gene: TRBV7-8; abundance: NA; d_gene: NA; j_gene: TRBJ1-3; CDR3aa: CASSLRRASGNTIYF; CDR3nt: TGTGCCAGCAGCTTACGCAGGGCATCGGGAAACACCATATATTTT
v_gene: TRBV19; abundance: NA; d_gene: TRBD2; j_gene: TRBJ2-3; CDR3aa: CASSLAGLETDTQYF; CDR3nt: TGTGCCAGTAGCTTAGCGGGGTTAGAAACAGATACGCAGTATTTT
v_gene: TRBV7-7; abundance: few; d_gene: NA; j_gene: TRBJ2-5; CDR3aa: CASSSGTNQETQYF; CDR3nt: TGTGCCAGCAGCTCCGGGACAAATCAAGAGACCCAGTACTTC
v_gene: TRBV4-2; abundance: NA; d_gene: TRBD2; j_gene: TRBJ2-5; CDR3aa: CASSLSGSGETQYF; CDR3nt: TGTGCCAGCAGCCTCAGCGGGAGTGGAGAGACCCAGTACTTC
v_gene: TRBV27; abundance: NA; d_gene: TRBD1; j_gene: TRBJ2-2; CDR3aa: CASSLLGAGGNGELFF; CDR3nt: TGTGCCAGCAGTTTACTCGGGGCAGGGGGAAACGGGGAGCTGTTTTTT
v_gene: TRBV18; abundance: few; d_gene: TRBD1; j_gene: TRBJ1-1; CDR3aa: CASSRNRGMNTEAFF; CDR3nt: TGTGCCAGCTCAAGAAACAGGGGCATGAACACTGAAGCTTTCTTT
v_gene: TRBV9; abundance: NA; d_gene: TRBD2; j_gene: TRBJ2-3; CDR3aa: CASSPSWTSGGADTQYF; CDR3nt: TGTGCCAGCAGCCCTTCATGGACTAGCGGGGGGGCCGATACGCAGTATTTT
v_gene: TRBV7-2; abundance: NA; d_gene: TRBD2; j_gene: TRBJ2-7; CDR3aa: CASSLWGLAGVFYEQYF; CDR3nt: TGTGCCAGCAGCTTATGGGGACTAGCGGGCGTATTCTACGAGCAGTACTTC
v_gene: TRBV10-1; abundance: NA; d_gene: NA; j_gene: TRBJ1-4; CDR3aa: CASSDGATSNEKLFF; CDR3nt: TGCGCCAGCAGCGACGGGGCGACGTCTAATGAAAAACTGTTTTTT
v_gene: TRBV9; abundance: NA; d_gene: NA; j_gene: TRBJ1-1; CDR3aa: CASSVGGGPEAFF; CDR3nt: TGTGCCAGCAGCGTCGGAGGGGGTCCTGAAGCTTTCTTT
v_gene: TRBV19; abundance: NA; d_gene: NA; j_gene: TRBJ1-5; CDR3aa: CASSISQVNQPQHF; CDR3nt: TGTGCCAGTAGTATTAGTCAGGTCAATCAGCCCCAGCATTTT
v_gene: TRBV7-6; abundance: NA; d_gene: TRBD2; j_gene: TRBJ2-7; CDR3aa: CASSPNSGSPIEQYF; CDR3nt: TGTGCCAGCAGCCCGAATAGCGGGAGTCCCATCGAGCAGTACTTC
v_gene: TRBV29-1; abundance: NA; d_gene: NA; j_gene: TRBJ2-7; CDR3aa: CSVLGGLSYEQYF; CDR3nt: TGCAGCGTTTTAGGTGGACTGTCCTACGAGCAGTACTTC
v_gene: TRBV7-2; abundance: NA; d_gene: NA; j_gene: TRBJ1-5; CDR3aa: CASSLDAGGNQPQHF; CDR3nt: TGTGCCAGCAGCTTAGATGCGGGAGGCAATCAGCCCCAGCATTTT
v_gene: TRBV7-3; abundance: NA; d_gene: TRBD2; j_gene: TRBJ2-2; CDR3aa: CASSLKPSGGTGELFF; CDR3nt: TGTGCCAGCAGCTTAAAGCCTAGCGGGGGCACCGGGGAGCTGTTTTTT
v_gene: TRBV10-2; abundance: NA; d_gene: NA; j_gene: TRBJ2-3; CDR3aa: CASFSAGDTQYF; CDR3nt: TGCGCCAGCTTCTCAGCCGGGGATACGCAGTATTTT
v_gene: TRBV11-2; abundance: NA; d_gene: TRBD1; j_gene: TRBJ1-1; CDR3aa: CASSQGAMNTEAFF; CDR3nt: TGTGCCAGCAGCCAGGGGGCAATGAACACTGAAGCTTTCTTT
v_gene: TRBV5-1; abundance: NA; d_gene: TRBD1; j_gene: TRBJ1-4; CDR3aa: CASSSPGQGGEKLFF; CDR3nt: TGCGCCAGCAGCTCGCCGGGACAGGGAGGCGAAAAACTGTTTTTT
v_gene: TRBV2; abundance: NA; d_gene: NA; j_gene: TRBJ2-5; CDR3aa: CASSGRTNSEETQYF; CDR3nt: TGTGCCAGCAGTGGGCGGACTAACTCGGAAGAGACCCAGTACTTC
v_gene: TRBV28; abundance: NA; d_gene: NA; j_gene: TRBJ2-7; CDR3aa: CASSLQGSIYEQYF; CDR3nt: TGTGCCAGCAGTTTACAGGGTAGTATCTACGAGCAGTACTTC
v_gene: TRBV29-1; abundance: NA; d_gene: NA; j_gene: TRBJ2-1; CDR3aa: CSVKRTVDLYNEQFF; CDR3nt: TGCAGCGTTAAAAGGACAGTGGACCTCTACAATGAGCAGTTCTTC
v_gene: TRBV6-6; abundance: NA; d_gene: TRBD1; j_gene: TRBJ2-2; CDR3aa: CASSYWQGESAGELFF; CDR3nt: TGTGCCAGCAGTTACTGGCAGGGGGAGTCGGCCGGGGAGCTGTTTTTT
v_gene: TRBV5-1; abundance: NA; d_gene: NA; j_gene: TRBJ1-3; CDR3aa: CASSSTGGVTGNTIYF; CDR3nt: TGCGCCAGCAGCTCCACGGGCGGGGTAACTGGAAACACCATATATTTT
v_gene: TRBV5-4; abundance: NA; d_gene: TRBD2; j_gene: TRBJ2-3; CDR3aa: CASSGGTTRTDTQYF; CDR3nt: TGTGCCAGCAGCGGCGGGACTACCCGCACAGATACGCAGTATTTT
v_gene: TRBV9; abundance: NA; d_gene: NA; j_gene: TRBJ1-2; CDR3aa: CASSVFPGGPSGNYGYTF; CDR3nt: TGTGCCAGCAGCGTATTCCCGGGGGGACCTTCTGGGAACTATGGCTACACCTTC
v_gene: TRBV7-8; abundance: once; d_gene: NA; j_gene: TRBJ2-1; CDR3aa: CASSLGYNEQFF; CDR3nt: TGTGCCAGCAGCTTAGGATACAATGAGCAGTTCTTC
v_gene: TRBV7-7; abundance: NA; d_gene: NA; j_gene: TRBJ2-5; CDR3aa: CASSLVGAPEAQYF; CDR3nt: TGTGCTAGCAGCTTAGTAGGGGCCCCGGAGGCCCAGTACTTC
v_gene: TRBV11-2; abundance: NA; d_gene: TRBD1; j_gene: TRBJ2-7; CDR3aa: CASSLETGTGAYEQYF; CDR3nt: TGTGCCAGCAGCTTGGAAACCGGGACAGGCGCCTACGAGCAGTACTTC
v_gene: TRBV4-1; abundance: NA; d_gene: NA; j_gene: TRBJ2-3; CDR3aa: CASSPFRGPDTQYF; CDR3nt: TGCGCCAGCAGCCCTTTCAGGGGCCCGGATACGCAGTATTTT
v_gene: TRBV28; abundance: NA; d_gene: NA; j_gene: TRBJ2-7; CDR3aa: CASSLFSYEQYF; CDR3nt: TGTGCCAGCAGTTTATTTTCCTACGAGCAGTACTTC
v_gene: TRBV30; abundance: NA; d_gene: NA; j_gene: TRBJ1-2; CDR3aa: CAWRGQVKNYGYTF; CDR3nt: TGTGCCTGGAGGGGACAAGTCAAGAACTATGGCTACACCTTC
v_gene: TRBV6-5; abundance: once; d_gene: NA; j_gene: TRBJ2-2; CDR3aa: CASSYRPTGYEELFF; CDR3nt: TGTGCCAGCAGTTACCGACCGACGGGTTATGAAGAGCTGTTTTTT